This entry lists 19 T cell receptor beta chains sequenced from one sample in a study of T cells after posttransplantation cyclophosphamide listed by TCRdb under 2016. Libraries were built with the immunoSEQ multiplex PCR assay. Sourced from immuneACCESS, this table was stored by TCRdb with only in-frame sequences that have V and J called. A share of the clones is absent; for the studies checked, an unresolved V gene accounts for under half, and the remainder has no known explanation. The sample table contains 12,000 or so clones; only one count was recorded for around 90% of them. The leading ten clones occupy around 4% of the sample. The sample's treatment or condition label is to be understood as: high-dose cyclophosphamide on days +3 and +4 as single-agent GVHD prophylaxis. Busulfan and fludarabine conditioning, a related or unrelated marrow graft, and cyclophosphamide on days +3 and +4 were given to PTCy patients.

Sample: PBMCs, taken after allogeneic stem cell transplant with posttransplant cyclophosphamide. These TCRs come from a female patient aged 30-39 years who received an allogeneic stem cell transplant from an unrelated donor, was CMV-positive, and had no GVHD. Following a transplant, some T lymphocytes may have been derived from the graft donor.

The chain is built from TRBV10-3 and TRBJ2-3; no definite D call. The V gene's germline CDR1 is ENHRY and CDR2 SYGVKD. CDR3 length: 13 residues. V lost 7 bases and J lost 1, with 9 bases in between. This chain's CDR3 is CAIMAGGTDTQYF. CDR3 nucleotide sequence: TGTGCCATCATGGCTGGAGGCACAGATACGCAGTATTTT.

DNA for the CDR3: TGTGCCAGCACCCAAGGGGCGTCAGTCTCTGGGGCCAACGTCCTGACTTTC. Its translation: CASTQGASVSGANVLTF. The chain carries TRBV7-8 and TRBJ2-6, with D maybe TRBD1 (5 bases). The CDR3 sequence is 17 residues long. The germline V and J ends were trimmed by 7 bases and 0 bases, with 16 bases remaining between them. Germline V gene lookup returns CDR1 SGHVS and CDR2 FQNEAQ.

The genes are TRBV11-2 and TRBJ2-5; TRBD1 matches 8 bases. The length of the CDR3 is 14 residues. The junction had 5 bases not matched to a gene; V was cut back by 3 bases and J by 5 bases. Per the germline V gene, CDR1 is SGHAT and CDR2 is FQNNGV. The CDR3 DNA reads TGTGCCAGCAGCTTGGACAGGGTGGGGGAGACCCAGTACTTC. Protein: CASSLDRVGETQYF.

V usage is TRBV18 and J usage is TRBJ2-5; D is uncertain. Trimming removed 3 bases from V and 2 bases from J, with 7 bases in between. Germline V gene data show CDR1 as KGHSH and CDR2 as LQKENI. The CDR3 has 13 amino acids. The CDR3: CASSPTLQETQYF. For the CDR3, the DNA is TGTGCCAGCTCACCCACATTACAAGAGACCCAGTACTTC. Combining the CDR3 with reference TRBV18 and TRBJ2-5 gives the whole variable domain NAGVMQNPRHLVRRRGQEARLRCSPMKGHSHVYWYRQLPEEGLKFMVYLQKENIIDESGMPKERFSAEFPKEGPSILRIQQVVRGDSAAYFCASSPTLQETQYFGPGTRLLVL.

This chain uses TRBV4-1 with TRBJ2-7, with 8 bases lining up with TRBD2. V was pared by 4 bases and J by 2 bases, with 13 bases of the junction left unmatched. This CDR3 has 17 residues. CDR1 is MGHRA, CDR2 YSYEKL, per germline. The CDR3 DNA sequence: TGCGCCAGCAGCCGGGAACCCGGGACTAGACGGGCCTACGAGCAGTACTTC. The encoded protein is CASSREPGTRRAYEQYF.

This clone was counted between two and nine times. V usage is TRBV6-1 and J usage is TRBJ1-1; 11 bases map to TRBD1. With V trimmed by 4 bases and J by 4 bases, 5 bases remained unmatched. The CDR3 consists of 15 residues. Germline-derived CDR1 and CDR2 are MNHNS and SASEGT. The DNA of the CDR3 is TGTGCCAGCAGTGGTTGGACAGGGGGCATCACTGAAGCTTTCTTT. Protein product: CASSGWTGGITEAFF.

The chain links TRBV27 to TRBJ2-7; 8 bases are a match to TRBD2. Germline CDR1 and CDR2: MNHEY and SMNVEV (reference sequence). The CDR3 extends over 15 amino acids. Unmatched junction bases numbered 10, after V lost 6 bases and J lost 3 bases. The CDR3 nucleotides are TGTGCCAGCAGCCCCCGAAATAGCGGGATCTACGAGCAGTACTTC. Amino acid sequence: CASSPRNSGIYEQYF.

The CDR3 region has the DNA TGTGCCAGCAGTTTATACCGCGTCTTTAGACACCCGCCGAACACCGGGGAGCTGTTTTTT. Protein sequence: CASSLYRVFRHPPNTGELFF. The chain combines TRBV27 with TRBJ2-2, with D unresolved. The CDR3 sequence is 20 residues long. V lost 1 base and J lost 0, with 21 bases in between. Germline assignment: CDR1 MNHEY and CDR2 SMNVEV (reference sequence).

The chain combines TRBV5-1 with TRBJ1-4, with 7 bases identical to TRBD1. Germline assignment: CDR1 SGHRS and CDR2 YFSETQ. Trimming cost V 0 bases and J 8 bases; bases outside gene matches: 7. The CDR3 sequence is 15 residues long. The CDR3, as DNA: TGCGCCAGCAGCTTGGGCGACAGGGAGAAGGAAAAACTGTTTTTT. This translates into CASSLGDREKEKLFF. Looking up the rest from reference TRBV5-1 and TRBJ1-4 gives the full variable domain: KAGVTQTPRYLIKTRGQQVTLSCSPISGHRSVSWYQQTPGQGLQFLFEYFSETQRNKGNFPGRFSGRQFSNSRSEMNVSTLELGDSALYLCASSLGDREKEKLFFGSGTQLSVL.

The chain employs TRBV7-8 and TRBJ2-7; TRBD2 agrees at 13 bases. CDR1 SGHVS and CDR2 FQNEAQ come from the germline V gene. This CDR3 has 16 amino acids. Trimming took 4 bases from V and 6 from J; bases not matched to a gene: 9. The DNA of the CDR3 is TGTGCCAGCAGCTCCTGGACTAGCGGGAGTAATAGCGAGCAGTACTTC. This translates into CASSSWTSGSNSEQYF.

This rearrangement joins TRBV6-1 to TRBJ2-3, with D perhaps TRBD1 (5 bases). Looked up from germline, CDR1 is MNHNS and CDR2 is SASEGT. The ends were cut back, 4 bases at V and 2 bases at J, with 16 bases in the middle. The CDR3 runs to 16 residues. CDR3 sequence reads: CASSVPKGSTTDTQYF. The CDR3 DNA is TGTGCCAGCAGTGTTCCCAAGGGGTCCACCACAGATACGCAGTATTTT.

The rearrangement links TRBV5-5 to TRBJ2-5, with 11 bases aligning to TRBD1. The end of the DNA fits TRBJ2-7 better, so the J call may be wrong. The CDR3 totals 14 residues. In germline, CDR1 is SGHKS, CDR2 YYEKEE (reference sequence). The DNA for the CDR3 is TGTGCCAGCAGAGGACAGGGGGCGGGCTACGAGCAGTACTTC. It is translated as CASRGQGAGYEQYF.

The gene calls are TRBV7-6 and TRBJ2-7; D may be TRBD1 (6 bases). Germline V gives CDR1 SGHVS, CDR2 FNYEAQ. The CDR3 totals 13 residues. Deletions cut 1 base from V and 5 bases from J, with 9 bases between. The CDR3 nucleotides are TGTGCCAGCAGCTTAGGGCAGGGGAACGAGCAGTACTTC. This sequence encodes CASSLGQGNEQYF.

The rearrangement uses TRBV5-1 and TRBJ2-1, with 11 bases aligning to TRBD2. The germline V gene has CDR1 SGHRS and CDR2 YFSETQ. The CDR3 runs 16 residues. Trimming cost V 3 bases and J 8 bases; bases outside gene matches: 10. This CDR3 reads CASSYLLAGEAYEQFF. Here the CDR3 DNA reads TGCGCCAGCAGCTATCTACTAGCGGGGGAAGCCTATGAGCAGTTCTTC.

V gene TRBV19 combines with J gene TRBJ2-3, with D possibly TRBD2 on 6 matching bases. This CDR3 contains 17 residues. In germline, CDR1 is LNHDA, CDR2 SQIVND (reference sequence). Deletions cut 4 bases from V and 1 base from J, with 18 bases between. The CDR3 reads CASSTLTSNPRTDTQYF. Here the CDR3 DNA reads TGTGCCAGTAGTACCCTTACTAGCAACCCGCGCACAGATACGCAGTATTTT. Supplemented by reference TRBV19 and TRBJ2-3, the full variable domain reads DGGITQSPKYLFRKEGQNVTLSCEQNLNHDAMYWYRQDPGQGLRLIYYSQIVNDFQKGDIAEGYSVSREKKESFPLTVTSAQKNPTAFYLCASSTLTSNPRTDTQYFGPGTRLTVL.

CDR3 sequence: CASSFEGKVYGYTF. The CDR3 DNA reads as TGTGCCAGCAGTTTTGAGGGAAAAGTCTATGGCTACACCTTC. The chain combines TRBV28 with TRBJ1-2; D is undetermined. The CDR3 is made up of 14 amino acids. The germline V and J ends were trimmed by 3 bases and 4 bases, with 12 bases remaining between them. Germline loops: CDR1 MDHEN, CDR2 SYDVKM.

The rearrangement uses TRBV19 and TRBJ2-4, with 11 positions matching TRBD2. The germline gives CDR1 LNHDA, CDR2 SQIVND (reference sequence). The CDR3 sequence is 18 residues long. Trimming at V came to 3 bases and at J to 1 base, leaving 8 bases not matched to a gene. Here the CDR3 reads CASSIGSGRARAKNIQYF. DNA of the CDR3: TGTGCCAGTAGTATCGGTAGCGGGAGGGCCCGGGCCAAAAACATTCAGTACTTC.

The chain's CDR3 is CASLGGSPLHF. For the CDR3, the DNA is TGTGCCAGCCTGGGGGGTTCACCCCTCCACTTT. V is TRBV6-6 and J is TRBJ1-6; the D gene is possibly TRBD1 (5 bases). The CDR3 runs 11 residues. With 8 bases removed from V and 9 bases from J, the gap between germline ends came to 8 bases. CDR1 MNHNY and CDR2 SVGAGI come from the germline V gene (reference sequence).

V gene TRBV4-1 combines with J gene TRBJ1-3; TRBD1 agrees at 11 bases. The CDR3 runs to 17 residues. Per germline, CDR1 MGHRA and CDR2 YSYEKL. V lost 4 bases to trimming and J lost 4 bases; unmatched junction nucleotides: 9. The CDR3 here is CASSLGQGAFSGNTIYF. CDR3 nucleotides: TGCGCCAGCAGCCTCGGACAGGGGGCGTTTTCGGGAAACACCATATATTTT.